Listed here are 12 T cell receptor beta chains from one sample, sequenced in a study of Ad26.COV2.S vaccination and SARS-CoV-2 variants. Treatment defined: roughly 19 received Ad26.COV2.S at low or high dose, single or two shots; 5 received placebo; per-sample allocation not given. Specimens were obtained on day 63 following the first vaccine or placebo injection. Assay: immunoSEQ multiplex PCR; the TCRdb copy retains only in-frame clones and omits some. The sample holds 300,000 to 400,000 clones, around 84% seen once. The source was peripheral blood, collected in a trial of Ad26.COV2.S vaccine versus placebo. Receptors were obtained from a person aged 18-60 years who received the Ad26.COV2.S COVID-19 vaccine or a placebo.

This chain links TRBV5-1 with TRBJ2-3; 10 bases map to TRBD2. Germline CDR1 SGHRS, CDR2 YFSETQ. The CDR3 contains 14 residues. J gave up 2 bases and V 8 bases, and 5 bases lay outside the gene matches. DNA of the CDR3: TGCGCCAGTACAGCGGGGGGGATCACAGATACGCAGTATTTT. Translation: CASTAGGITDTQYF.

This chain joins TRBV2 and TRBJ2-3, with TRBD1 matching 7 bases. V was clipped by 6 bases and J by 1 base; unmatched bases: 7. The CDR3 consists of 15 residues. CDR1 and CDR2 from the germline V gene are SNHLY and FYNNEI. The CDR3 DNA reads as TGTGCCAGCAGCATAGCCGGGACAGGCACAGATACGCAGTATTTT. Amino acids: CASSIAGTGTDTQYF.

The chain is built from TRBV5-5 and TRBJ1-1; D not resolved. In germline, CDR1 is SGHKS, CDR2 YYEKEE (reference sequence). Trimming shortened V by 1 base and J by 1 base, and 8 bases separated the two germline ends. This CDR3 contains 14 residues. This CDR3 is CASSLQAKNTEAFF. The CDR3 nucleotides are TGTGCCAGCAGCTTGCAGGCCAAGAACACTGAAGCTTTCTTT.

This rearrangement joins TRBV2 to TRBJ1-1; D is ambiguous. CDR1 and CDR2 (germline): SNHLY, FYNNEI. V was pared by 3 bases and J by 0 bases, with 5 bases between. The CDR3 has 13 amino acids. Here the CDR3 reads CASSEQLNTEAFF. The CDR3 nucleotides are TGTGCCAGCAGTGAGCAGTTGAACACTGAAGCTTTCTTT.

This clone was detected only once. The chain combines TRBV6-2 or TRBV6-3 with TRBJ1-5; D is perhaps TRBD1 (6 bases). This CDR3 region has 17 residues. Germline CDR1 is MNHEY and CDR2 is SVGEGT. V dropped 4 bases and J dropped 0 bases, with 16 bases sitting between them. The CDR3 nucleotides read TGTGCCAGCAGTTTACTGGGGGGCACCTATAGCAATCAGCCCCAGCATTTT. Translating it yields CASSLLGGTYSNQPQHF.

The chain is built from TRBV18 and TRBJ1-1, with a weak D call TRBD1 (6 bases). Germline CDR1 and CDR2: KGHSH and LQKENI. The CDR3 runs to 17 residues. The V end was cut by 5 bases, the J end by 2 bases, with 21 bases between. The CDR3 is CASSAIVLEGGNTEAFF. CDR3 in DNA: TGTGCCAGCTCAGCGATCGTGCTGGAGGGGGGTAACACTGAAGCTTTCTTT.

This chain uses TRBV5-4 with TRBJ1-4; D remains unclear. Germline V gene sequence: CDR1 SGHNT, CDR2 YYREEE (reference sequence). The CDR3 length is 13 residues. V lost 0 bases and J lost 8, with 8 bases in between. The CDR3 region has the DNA TGTGCCAGCAGCTTGGGAGGAGGGGAAAAACTGTTTTTT. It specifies CASSLGGGEKLFF.

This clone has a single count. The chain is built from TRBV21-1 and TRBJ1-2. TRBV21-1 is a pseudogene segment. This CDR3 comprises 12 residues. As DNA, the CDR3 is TGTGCCGGGAAGGGTCGCTGGATTGGCTACACCTTC. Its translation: CAGKGRWIGYTF.

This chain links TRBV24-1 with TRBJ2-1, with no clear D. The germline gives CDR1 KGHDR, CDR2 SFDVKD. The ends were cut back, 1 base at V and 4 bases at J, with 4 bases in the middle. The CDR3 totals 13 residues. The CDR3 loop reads CATSDFGYNEQFF. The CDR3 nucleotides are TGTGCCACCAGTGATTTTGGGTACAATGAGCAGTTCTTC.

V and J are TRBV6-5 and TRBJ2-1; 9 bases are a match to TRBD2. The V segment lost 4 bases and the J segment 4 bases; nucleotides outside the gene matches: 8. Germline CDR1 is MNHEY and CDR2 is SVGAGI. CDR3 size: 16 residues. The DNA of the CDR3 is TGTGCCAGCAGTTCTATGGCGGGAGGGCCTTACAATGAGCAGTTCTTC. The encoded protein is CASSSMAGGPYNEQFF.

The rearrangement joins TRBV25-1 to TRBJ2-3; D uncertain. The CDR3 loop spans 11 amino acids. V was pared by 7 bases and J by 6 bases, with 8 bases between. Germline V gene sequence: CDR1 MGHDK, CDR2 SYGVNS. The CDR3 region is CASTRKDTQYF. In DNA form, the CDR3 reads TGTGCCAGCACCAGGAAGGATACGCAGTATTTT.

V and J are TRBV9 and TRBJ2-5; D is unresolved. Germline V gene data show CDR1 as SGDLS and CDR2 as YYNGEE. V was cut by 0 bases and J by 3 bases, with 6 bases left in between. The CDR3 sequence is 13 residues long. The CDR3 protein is CASSVAGKETQYF. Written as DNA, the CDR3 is TGTGCCAGCAGCGTAGCCGGTAAAGAGACCCAGTACTTC.